A selection of T cell receptor beta chains follows, all from one sample in a study of cytomegalovirus exposure and HLA in healthy donors. Repertoires were generated with immunoSEQ multiplex PCR, while TCRdb's copy carries only in-frame clones and drops some. The table includes more than 140,000 clones, over 70% detected once. The sample was PBMCs. The receptor source for this set is a man aged 25 to 45 in good health and CMV-seropositive. CDR3s include the opening cysteine and the closing phenylalanine or tryptophan. Fields, in order: clone size, V gene, D gene, J gene, CDR3 protein, CDR3 DNA. A D gene is named only where the DNA matches it firmly. Not all rows give a size; the values are once, few, many and, for expanded clones, a class.

>-|TRBV6-5|TRBD2|TRBJ2-7
CAASAVAGVGYEQYF
TGTGCCGCAAGCGCCGTCGCGGGAGTTGGCTACGAGCAGTACTTC
>-|TRBV27|-|TRBJ2-3
CASSLRQASTDTQYF
TGTGCCAGCAGTTTACGGCAGGCGAGCACAGATACGCAGTATTTT
>-|TRBV28|-|TRBJ2-1
CASSLSSYNEQFF
TGTGCCAGCAGCCTAAGCTCCTACAATGAGCAGTTCTTC
>few|TRBV4-3|-|TRBJ1-2
CASSQDAQGVGGYTF
TGCGCCAGCAGCCAAGACGCCCAGGGTGTAGGTGGCTACACCTTC
>-|TRBV15|TRBD1|TRBJ2-6
CATSRDRMNSGANVLTF
TGTGCCACCAGCAGGGACAGGATGAACTCTGGGGCCAACGTCCTGACTTTC
>few|TRBV28|-|TRBJ1-1
CASSSTRVPFF
TGTGCCAGCAGTTCCACTAGGGTACCTTTCTTT
>-|TRBV9|TRBD1|TRBJ1-2
CASSVEVGTGYGYTF
TGTGCCAGCAGCGTAGAGGTTGGGACAGGCTATGGCTACACCTTC
>-|TRBV6-6|-|TRBJ2-2
CASNRTRAHTGELFF
TGTGCCAGCAATCGGACTCGGGCCCACACCGGGGAGCTGTTTTTT
>-|TRBV18|TRBD1|TRBJ2-1
CASSPPSGGYNEQFF
TGTGCCAGCTCACCACCTTCAGGGGGCTACAATGAGCAGTTCTTC
>-|TRBV7-9|TRBD2|TRBJ2-7
CASSPSGSPYEQYF
TGTGCCAGCAGTCCTAGCGGGAGCCCCTACGAGCAGTACTTC
>-|TRBV5-8|TRBD2|TRBJ2-7
CASSPRSGLAGPAYEQYF
TGTGCCAGCAGCCCCAGATCGGGACTAGCGGGGCCCGCCTACGAGCAGTACTTC
>once|TRBV9|TRBD2|TRBJ2-1
CASSGRTSGAVEQFF
TGTGCCAGCAGCGGGAGGACTAGCGGGGCCGTTGAGCAGTTCTTC
>few|TRBV5-1|TRBD1|TRBJ2-1
CASSLEGQGKFF
TGCGCCAGCAGCTTAGAGGGACAGGGGAAGTTCTTC
>once|TRBV5-6|-|TRBJ1-1
CASSLVGDAGASTEAFF
TGTGCCAGCAGCCTTGTTGGGGATGCAGGGGCGAGCACTGAAGCTTTCTTT
>-|TRBV7-9|TRBD2|TRBJ2-1
CSSSPASGGRGSYNEQFF
TGTTCCAGCTCTCCGGCTAGCGGGGGCCGGGGCTCCTACAATGAGCAGTTCTTC
>-|TRBV30|-|TRBJ2-7
CAWSEGDEQYF
TGTGCCTGGAGTGAAGGGGACGAGCAGTACTTC
>-|TRBV30|-|TRBJ2-3
CATEGGGLDTQYF
TGTGCCACGGAAGGGGGGGGGCTAGATACGCAGTATTTT
>-|TRBV28|TRBD1|TRBJ1-5
CASSRDRGRNQPQHF
TGTGCCAGCAGTCGAGACAGGGGAAGGAATCAGCCCCAGCATTTT
>-|TRBV7-8|-|TRBJ2-1
CASSLAFPPLTYNEQFF
TGTGCCAGCAGCTTAGCGTTCCCCCCACTGACCTACAATGAGCAGTTCTTC
>once|TRBV30|TRBD1|TRBJ1-6
CAWSQTGGFYNSPLHF
TGTGCCTGGAGTCAAACAGGGGGATTCTATAATTCACCCCTCCACTTT
>-|TRBV27|-|TRBJ2-1
CASSTVGLVGLHEQFF
TGTGCCAGCAGTACGGTGGGGCTAGTGGGCCTCCATGAGCAGTTCTTC
>-|TRBV19|-|TRBJ2-2
CASTSLSLPHTGELFF
TGTGCCAGTACCTCTTTGTCTCTACCGCACACCGGGGAGCTGTTTTTT
>-|TRBV15|TRBD2|TRBJ2-3
CATSRVGTSGTDTQYF
TGTGCCACCAGCAGAGTCGGGACTAGCGGCACAGATACGCAGTATTTT
>-|TRBV11-2|TRBD1|TRBJ2-7
CASSPIQGIGEQYF
TGTGCCAGCAGCCCAATACAGGGGATAGGGGAGCAGTACTTC
>-|TRBV23-1|-|TRBJ2-2
CASRNRAATGELFF
TGCGCCAGCAGGAACAGGGCGGCCACCGGGGAGCTGTTTTTT
>-|TRBV5-1|-|TRBJ2-5
CASSLGQRLGGSETQYF
TGCGCCAGCAGCTTGGGACAGAGGTTGGGGGGATCAGAGACCCAGTACTTC
>-|TRBV2|-|TRBJ2-7
CASSINEQYF
TGTGCCAGCAGTATCAACGAGCAGTACTTC
>-|TRBV28|TRBD1|TRBJ2-1
CASSLQGAELYNEQFF
TGTGCCAGCAGTTTACAGGGGGCGGAGTTATACAATGAGCAGTTCTTC
>once|TRBV7-9|-|TRBJ1-6
CASSLVTQDNSPLHF
TGTGCCAGCAGCTTAGTCACCCAGGATAATTCACCCCTCCACTTT
>-|TRBV5-6|-|TRBJ1-6
CASIRAGGQNSPLHF
TGTGCCAGCATCCGAGCGGGGGGCCAGAATTCACCCCTCCACTTT
>-|TRBV25-1|-|TRBJ1-6
CASRDSYNSPLHF
TGTGCCAGCAGGGACAGCTATAATTCACCCCTCCACTTT
>-|TRBV18|-|TRBJ1-4
CASQTGLNEKLFF
TGTGCCAGTCAGACAGGCCTAAATGAAAAACTGTTTTTT
>-|TRBV28|-|TRBJ1-4
CASSAEVRNEKLFF
TGTGCCAGCAGTGCGGAGGTCAGGAATGAAAAACTGTTTTTT
>once|TRBV6-4|-|TRBJ2-7
CARGADEQYF
TGTGCCAGGGGGGCGGACGAGCAGTACTTC
>-|TRBV13|-|TRBJ2-5
CASSADNQETQYF
TGTGCCAGCAGCGCTGACAACCAAGAGACCCAGTACTTC
>-|TRBV20-1|-|TRBJ1-2
CSAPGTLGYTF
TGCAGTGCTCCCGGGACTTTGGGCTACACCTTC
>-|TRBV19|-|TRBJ1-5
CASSIVISAGLANQPQHF
TGTGCCAGTAGTATAGTTATTTCTGCAGGGCTTGCAAATCAGCCCCAGCATTTT
>once|TRBV6-5|TRBD1|TRBJ2-1
CASRPDRASEQFF
TGTGCCAGCCGACCCGACAGGGCGAGTGAGCAGTTCTTC
>-|TRBV6-5|-|TRBJ1-1
CASSLQGKAFF
TGTGCCAGCAGCCTCCAGGGTAAGGCTTTCTTT
>-|TRBV7-9|-|TRBJ2-1
CASMQRESYNEQFF
TGTGCCAGCATGCAGCGCGAATCCTACAATGAGCAGTTCTTC
>-|TRBV2|-|TRBJ2-7
CASSHRSGLVEQYF
TGTGCCAGCAGTCACCGGTCAGGGTTGGTCGAGCAGTACTTC
>-|TRBV28|-|TRBJ2-6
CASSFVSSGANVLTF
TGTGCCAGCAGTTTTGTGAGCTCTGGGGCCAACGTCCTGACTTTC
>-|TRBV10-1|TRBD2|TRBJ2-2
CASSDNLAGINTGELFF
TGCGCCAGCAGTGATAATCTAGCGGGTATTAACACCGGGGAGCTGTTTTTT
>-|TRBV2|TRBD2|TRBJ2-5
CASSERGTSGLSLYQETQYF
TGTGCCAGCAGTGAAAGGGGGACTAGCGGGCTAAGCCTTTACCAAGAGACCCAGTACTTC
>-|TRBV6-5|-|TRBJ2-6
CASSYSKANGANVLTF
TGTGCCAGCAGTTACTCGAAAGCGAACGGGGCCAACGTCCTGACTTTC
>-|TRBV5-1|-|TRBJ1-1
CASSLLSNTEAFF
TGCGCCAGCAGCTTGTTATCGAACACTGAAGCTTTCTTT
>-|TRBV9|-|TRBJ1-3
CASSERTDRNTIYF
TGTGCCAGCAGCGAGAGGACAGACAGAAACACCATATATTTT
>-|TRBV6-5|-|TRBJ2-4
CASSYRTEDIQYF
TGTGCCAGCAGTTACCGTACCGAGGACATTCAGTACTTC
>-|TRBV5-5|-|TRBJ1-5
CASRGDSSISNQPQHF
TGTGCCAGCAGAGGAGACAGTTCAATTAGCAATCAGCCCCAGCATTTT
>-|TRBV5-1|TRBD2|TRBJ2-1
CASSGSTSGGLSSYNEQFF
TGCGCCAGCAGCGGGTCGACTAGCGGGGGCCTGAGCTCCTACAATGAGCAGTTCTTC
>-|TRBV5-4|-|TRBJ1-2
CASSLSGLRSNYGYTF
TGTGCCAGCAGCTTGTCCGGACTAAGATCTAACTATGGCTACACCTTC
>-|TRBV6-1|TRBD2|TRBJ2-7
CASSEGRERHEQYF
TGTGCCAGCAGTGAGGGGCGGGAGAGACACGAGCAGTACTTC
>-|TRBV9|TRBD1|TRBJ1-2
CASSVGDRRHYGYTF
TGTGCCAGCAGCGTGGGGGACAGGCGACACTATGGCTACACCTTC
>-|TRBV7-2|-|TRBJ1-2
CASSLVYYGYTF
TGTGCCAGCAGCTTAGTATACTATGGCTACACCTTC
>few|TRBV5-8|TRBD1|TRBJ2-7
CASSFMGQGRNEQYF
TGTGCCAGCAGCTTCATGGGACAGGGTCGAAACGAGCAGTACTTC